The T cell receptor (beta chain) under discussion was sequenced for a study of blood T cell repertoires in COVID-19. Across the whole study: Samples representing acute and convalescent COVID-19 were sourced from the United States, Italy and Spain. PBMCs, B-cell-depleted T cells, or T cells provided the cDNA or gDNA that made up the material.

There are 14 residues in the CDR3. Trimming cost V 0 bases and J 5 bases, with 10 bases left between them. Per the germline V gene, CDR1 is ENHRY and CDR2 is SYGVKD. The assay was immunoSEQ multiplex PCR, and TCRdb's table has in-frame clones only and misses some. Of tens of thousands of clones listed, around 76% are singletons. Sequencing used peripheral blood. The clonotype originates from a man aged 70-80 years with active or convalescent COVID-19. The genes are TRBV10-3 and TRBJ2-5; D possibly corresponds to TRBD2 (5 bases). This CDR3 reads CAISESLLAETQYF. CDR3 in DNA: TGTGCCATCAGTGAGTCGCTTCTAGCCGAGACCCAGTACTTC.